This T cell receptor beta chain was retrieved from a study of T-cell memory formation after mild COVID-19. Study information: There were largely donor-specific TCR clusters. Notes on the study in general: Some clones that responded turned up in pre-infection memory, which suggests that cross-reactive memory joined in. Most CD4+ clones that shrank were in CM and EM, while CD8+ ones turned up in EMRA.

This CDR3 region has 15 residues. Germline V CDR1 and CDR2: MNHNY, SVGAGI (reference sequence). Trimming stripped 5 bases from V and 1 base from J, with 14 bases between. TCRdb analysed the 5' RACE reads with MiXCR anew, one entry per CDR3 protein. The sample has about 560,000 distinct CDR3 sequences; 17% are singletons. Notes on this clonotype: Its antigen is unidentified.

This chain uses TRBV6-6 with TRBJ1-1; D might be TRBD1 (5 bases). Sample: PBMCs or a T cell subset sorted from them (not recorded which). The receptor was isolated from an adult woman who had mild COVID-19 (a few samples of this study predate the infection). Cell type and time point are not known. The CDR3: CASSTPGRANTEAFF. For the CDR3, the DNA is TGTGCCAGCAGTACACCGGGACGAGCGAACACTGAAGCTTTCTTT.